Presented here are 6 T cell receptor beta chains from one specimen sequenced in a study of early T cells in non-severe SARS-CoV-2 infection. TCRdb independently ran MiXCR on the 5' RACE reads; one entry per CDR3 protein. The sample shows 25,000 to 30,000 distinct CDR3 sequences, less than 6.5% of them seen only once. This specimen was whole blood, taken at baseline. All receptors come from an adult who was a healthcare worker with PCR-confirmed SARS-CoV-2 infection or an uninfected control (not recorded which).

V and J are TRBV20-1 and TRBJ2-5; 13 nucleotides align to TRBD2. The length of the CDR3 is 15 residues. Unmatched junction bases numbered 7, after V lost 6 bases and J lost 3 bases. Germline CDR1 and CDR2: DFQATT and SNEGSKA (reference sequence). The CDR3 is CSADLGLAGEETQYF. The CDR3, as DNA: TGCAGTGCGGACCTCGGACTAGCGGGGGAAGAGACCCAGTACTTC.

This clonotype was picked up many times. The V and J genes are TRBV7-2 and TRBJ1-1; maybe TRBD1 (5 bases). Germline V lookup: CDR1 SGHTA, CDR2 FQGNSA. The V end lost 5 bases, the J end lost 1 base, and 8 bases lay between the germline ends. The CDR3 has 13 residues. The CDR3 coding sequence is TGTGCCAGCAGCACAGACAGGAACACTGAAGCTTTCTTT. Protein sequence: CASSTDRNTEAFF.

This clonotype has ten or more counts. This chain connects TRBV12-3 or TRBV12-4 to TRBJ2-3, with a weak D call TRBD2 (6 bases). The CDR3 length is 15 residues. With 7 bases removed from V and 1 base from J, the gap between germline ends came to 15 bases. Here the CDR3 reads CASTPYGGGTDTQYF. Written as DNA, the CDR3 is TGTGCCAGCACACCATACGGGGGTGGCACAGATACGCAGTATTTT.

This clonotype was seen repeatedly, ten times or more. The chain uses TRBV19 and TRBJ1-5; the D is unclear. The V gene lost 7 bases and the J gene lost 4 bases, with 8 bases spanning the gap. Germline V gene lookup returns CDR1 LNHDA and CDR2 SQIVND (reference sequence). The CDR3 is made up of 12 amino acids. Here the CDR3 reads CASNEGNQPQHF. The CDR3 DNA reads TGTGCCAGTAATGAGGGTAATCAGCCCCAGCATTTT.

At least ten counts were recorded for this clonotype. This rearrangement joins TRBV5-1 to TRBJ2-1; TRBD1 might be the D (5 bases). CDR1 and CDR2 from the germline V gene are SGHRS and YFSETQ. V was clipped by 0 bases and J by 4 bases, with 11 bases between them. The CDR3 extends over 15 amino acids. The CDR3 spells CASSLETVGYNEQFF. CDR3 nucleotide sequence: TGCGCCAGCAGCTTGGAGACAGTCGGGTACAATGAGCAGTTCTTC.

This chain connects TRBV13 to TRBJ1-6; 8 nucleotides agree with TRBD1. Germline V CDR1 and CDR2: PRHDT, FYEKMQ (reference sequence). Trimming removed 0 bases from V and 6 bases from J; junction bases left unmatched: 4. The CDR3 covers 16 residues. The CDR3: CASSLGDRASNSPLHF. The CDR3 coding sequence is TGTGCCAGCAGCTTAGGGGACAGGGCCTCTAATTCACCCCTCCACTTT.